The source of this TCR beta chain is a study of metastatic and nonmetastatic thyroid tumors. TCRdb re-called clones from the PCR reads using MiXCR. The sample lists 15,000 or so clones, around 25% occurring once. CDR1 is LNHDA and CDR2 is SQIVND in the germline V gene (reference sequence). V was shortened by 7 bases and J by 8 bases, with 29 bases between the two germline ends. This CDR3 is 18 amino acids long. Treatment of any kind had been given to no patient before thyroid surgery. The sequence was obtained from a female donor with papillary thyroid cancer or a benign thyroid nodule (not recorded which). Some clones in this sample may be carry-over from other donors' samples. V and J are TRBV19 and TRBJ1-4; tentatively, D is TRBD1 (5 bases). Source material: tumor tissue. CDR3 in amino acids: CASTIVGRGSGMMEKLFF. CDR3 nucleotide sequence: TGTGCCAGTACCATTGTGGGGCGCGGATCCGGGATGATGGAAAAACTGTTTTTT.